These T cell receptor beta chains were read from a single sample in a study of blood T cell repertoires in COVID-19. Sequencing used immunoSEQ multiplex PCR; TCRdb keeps in-frame clones, though not all of them. Seen here are under 150,000 clones, approximately 91% observed once, and the top ten hold more than 9%. The sequencing sample was made of peripheral blood. Source of these receptors: a man aged 45-65 years with active or convalescent COVID-19. The CDR3 runs from the conserved cysteine through the conserved F or W. The order of the fields is V gene, CDR3 protein.

TRBV6-1,CASSGRGGEWSDTQYF
TRBV4-1,CASANLQGAGYGYTF
TRBV4-1,CASSQGHRNTEAFF
TRBV7-9,CASSFGQGLTVAFF
TRBV5-1,CASSLRVAGDGTQYF
TRBV28,CASSFVERSYEQYF
TRBV9,CASSLRDTAYEQYF
TRBV19,CASSIERPGLTFYNEQFF
TRBV2,CASSGQNNEQFF
TRBV7-3,CASSLGVLAGTETQYF
TRBV5-1,CASSARLAYNEQFF
TRBV28,CASSLGLRTDTQYF
TRBV5-1,CASSLITGGRTEAFF
TRBV6-6,CASSFDGANNEQFF
TRBV4-1,CASSQATNQPQHF
TRBV28,CASSLSGTGRGETQYF
TRBV10-3,CAISLDRGVAETQYF
TRBV11-2,CASRPPSAGKETQYF
TRBV18,CASSRGELAFETQYF
TRBV28,CASSRGYVYEQYF
TRBV3-1/TRBV3-2,CASSQDRRGSTDTQYF
TRBV5-1,CASSTGFNTDTQYF